The 8 T cell receptor beta chains in this list originate from one sample, sequenced in a study of cytomegalovirus exposure and HLA in healthy donors. Assay used: immunoSEQ multiplex PCR; TCRdb lists only in-frame clones, some missing. The data hold 150,000 to 200,000 clones, with about 83% observed a single time. The sample taken for sequencing was PBMCs. These receptors were collected from a woman aged 18-29 years in good health and CMV-seronegative.

The chain is built from TRBV7-9 and TRBJ2-3; D uncertain. This CDR3 spans 12 amino acids. Germline V gene lookup returns CDR1 SEHNR and CDR2 FQNEAQ (reference sequence). V was cut by 5 bases and J by 5 bases, with 8 bases left in between. CDR3 nucleotides: TGTGCCAGCAGCGCCGTAGTAGATACGCAGTATTTT. Amino acids: CASSAVVDTQYF.

The rearrangement joins TRBV28 to TRBJ2-3; the match to TRBD2 covers 9 bases. This CDR3 region has 17 residues. Trimming took 5 bases from V and 2 from J; bases not matched to a gene: 11. Looked up from germline, CDR1 is MDHEN and CDR2 is SYDVKM. This chain's CDR3 is CASSGEASGTLTDTQYF. The DNA of the CDR3 is TGTGCCAGCAGTGGGGAGGCTAGCGGGACTCTCACAGATACGCAGTATTTT.

CDR3 residues: CASSETQGFTEAFF. The CDR3 coding sequence is TGCGCCAGCAGTGAGACACAGGGGTTCACTGAAGCTTTCTTT. The V call is TRBV10-1, the J call TRBJ1-1; 7 bases align to TRBD1. The CDR3 length is 14 residues. Germline loops: CDR1 WNHNN, CDR2 SYGVQD (reference sequence). V lost 2 bases, J lost 4 bases, and 4 bases stayed unmatched.

This clone is a singleton in its sample. The V and J genes are TRBV10-2 and TRBJ2-7, with TRBD1 matching over 9 bases. Germline lookup yields CDR1 WSHSY and CDR2 SAAADI. The CDR3 has 13 amino acids. V lost 3 bases to trimming and J lost 4 bases; unmatched junction nucleotides: 1. In nucleotides, the CDR3 is TGCGCCAGCAGTGAAGGACAGGGGTACGAGCAGTACTTC. As protein: CASSEGQGYEQYF.

The gene calls are TRBV2 and TRBJ1-1; D is possibly TRBD1 (5 bases). CDR1 SNHLY and CDR2 FYNNEI come from the germline V gene. Trimming shortened V by 7 bases and J by 0 bases, and 9 bases separated the two germline ends. The CDR3 has 13 residues. The CDR3 DNA reads TGTGCCAGCAAAGACAGAGTGAACACTGAAGCTTTCTTT. Its translation is CASKDRVNTEAFF.

The rearrangement joins TRBV27 to TRBJ2-7; D is uncertain. In germline, CDR1 is MNHEY, CDR2 SMNVEV (reference sequence). The CDR3 runs 14 residues. The germline V and J ends were trimmed by 2 bases and 3 bases, with 11 bases remaining between them. CDR3 bases: TGTGCCAGCAGTTTAAAACACGCTTACTACGAGCAGTACTTC. Translation gives CASSLKHAYYEQYF.

The rearrangement links TRBV9 to TRBJ2-7, with 10 positions matching TRBD1. Looked up from germline, CDR1 is SGDLS and CDR2 is YYNGEE. CDR3 size: 17 residues. V dropped 3 bases and J dropped 5; count of bases not matched to a gene: 14. CDR3 region: CASSATGTGALSHEQYF. The CDR3 DNA reads TGTGCCAGCAGCGCAACCGGGACAGGGGCTCTGTCCCACGAGCAGTACTTC.

The chain combines TRBV19 with TRBJ2-3; TRBD2 aligns across 7 bases. CDR1 is LNHDA and CDR2 is SQIVND in the germline V gene (reference sequence). This CDR3 is 14 amino acids long. V lost 7 bases and J lost 2; bases outside the gene matches: 6. This CDR3 reads CASNGGGFTDTQYF. In DNA form, the CDR3 reads TGTGCCAGTAACGGCGGGGGATTCACAGATACGCAGTATTTT. Supplemented by reference TRBV19 and TRBJ2-3, the full variable domain reads DGGITQSPKYLFRKEGQNVTLSCEQNLNHDAMYWYRQDPGQGLRLIYYSQIVNDFQKGDIAEGYSVSREKKESFPLTVTSAQKNPTAFYLCASNGGGFTDTQYFGPGTRLTVL.